This T cell receptor (beta chain) was obtained from a study of metastatic and nonmetastatic thyroid tumors. Study background: Repertoires were compared across blood and tumor or nodule tissue from malignant and benign thyroid patients. Overall study findings and caveats: The study reportedly found significantly higher TCR beta diversity in malignant thyroid tumors than benign nodules, in blood and tumor.

Every patient underwent thyroid surgery untreated. Original handling: What underpinned the distant-metastasis classifier for papillary thyroid cancer was the set of CDR3 differences across clinicopathological groups. TCRdb re-called clones via MiXCR from the PCR reads. The V and J calls were determined by TCRdb, not by the authors. The sample shows about 14,000 clones, roughly 33% of them seen only once. This clone was observed at least ten times. The antigen is not known. The sequence was obtained from a female donor with papillary thyroid cancer or a benign thyroid nodule (not recorded which). Some clones in this sample may be carry-over from other donors' samples. Sequencing was carried out using tumor tissue.

CDR3 bases: TGTGCCAGCAGCCGACTAGCTATAGATACGCAGTATTTT. Protein: CASSRLAIDTQYF. The V gene is TRBV7-8, the J gene TRBJ2-3; 7 bases line up with TRBD2. Germline V gene lookup returns CDR1 SGHVS and CDR2 FQNEAQ. Trimming removed 5 bases from V and 5 bases from J; junction bases left unmatched: 4. The CDR3 length is 13 residues.